This T cell receptor (beta chain) was sequenced in a study of regulatory T cells in long-lasting Graves disease. The CDR3 length is 14 residues. CDR1 and CDR2 from the germline V gene are SGHTA and FQGNSA. V gave up 5 bases and J gave up 4 bases, with 11 bases separating them. This clonotype came up a few times. Its antigen is currently unknown. Overall study results and limits: There were preferences for TRBV28, TRBJ1-2 and TRBJ2-5 in persistent disease. New patients shared 966 public clonotypes, fewer than the approximately 2,500 shared by persistent patients.

TCR beta libraries were built with iRepertoire HTBI primers and Arm-PCR of CDR3 regions. In the original analysis: Across all samples, approximately 64 TRBV segments and around 14 TRBJ segments were identified. Via MiXCR, TCRdb re-called the multiplex PCR reads, giving one row per CDR3 protein. The V and J calls and clone size are TCRdb's, not the authors'. The table shows hundreds of thousands of distinct CDR3 sequences, with approximately 29% occurring only once. The time point is: persistent/refractory GD, antithyroid drugs over 5 years with positive TRAb. With RNA extracted from PBMCs as input, the TCR library was made.

The material was peripheral blood mononuclear cells (PBMCs), obtained when the disease was refractory, from a patient treated with antithyroid drugs. The V and J genes are TRBV7-2 and TRBJ1-4; no clear D. The sequence was obtained from a female donor with Graves disease. The CDR3 sequence: CASSKPGFNEKLFF. The CDR3 DNA sequence: TGTGCCAGCAGCAAACCGGGGTTTAATGAAAAACTGTTTTTT.